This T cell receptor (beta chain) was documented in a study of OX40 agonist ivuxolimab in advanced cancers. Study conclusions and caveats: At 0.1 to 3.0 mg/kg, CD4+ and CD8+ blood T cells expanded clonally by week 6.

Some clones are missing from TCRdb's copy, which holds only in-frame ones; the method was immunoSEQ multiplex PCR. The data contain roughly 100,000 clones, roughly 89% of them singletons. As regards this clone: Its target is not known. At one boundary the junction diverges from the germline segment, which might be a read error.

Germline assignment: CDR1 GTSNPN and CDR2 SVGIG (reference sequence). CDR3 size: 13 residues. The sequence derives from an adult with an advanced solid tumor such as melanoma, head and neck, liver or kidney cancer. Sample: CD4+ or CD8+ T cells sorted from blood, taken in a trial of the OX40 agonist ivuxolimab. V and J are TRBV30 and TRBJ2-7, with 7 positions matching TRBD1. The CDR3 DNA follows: TGTACCTGGAACGACAGGGTCCCCTACGAGCAGTACTTC. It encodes CTWNDRVPYEQYF.